One sample yielded the 11 T cell receptor beta chains listed below, sequenced in a study of shared clonotypes between healthy human individuals. Clones were read by immunoSEQ multiplex PCR, and TCRdb kept only the in-frame ones, dropping some. Among some 2 million clones listed, about 95% were seen once. Terminally differentiated effector memory CD45RA+ cells were left out of the naive CD8 fraction, which was CD45RO-negative and positively selected for CCR7. Sequenced material: naive CD8+ T cells sorted from blood. The source is a young man in good health.

This clone was detected only once. Different DNA sequences within this sample yield the same CDR3. The V call is TRBV11-2, the J call TRBJ2-7; D gene unclear. Germline V lookup: CDR1 SGHAT, CDR2 FQNNGV. The CDR3 has 12 amino acids. The V gene lost 6 bases and the J gene lost 0 bases, with 6 bases spanning the gap. The CDR3 region has the DNA TGTGCCAGCAGTCATAGCTCCTACGAGCAGTACTTC. Its translation is CASSHSSYEQYF. The entire variable domain, with the rest obtained from reference TRBV11-2 and TRBJ2-7, is as follows: EAGVAQSPRYKIIEKRQSVAFWCNPISGHATLYWYQQILGQGPKLLIQFQNNGVVDDSQLPKDRFSAERLKGVDSTLKIQPAKLEDSAVYLCASSHSSYEQYFGPGTRLTVT.

This clone turned up a few times. The chain has TRBV7-9 and TRBJ1-6; D perhaps matches TRBD1 (6 bases). The germline V gene has CDR1 SEHNR and CDR2 FQNEAQ (reference sequence). The CDR3 extends over 16 amino acids. The ends were cut back, 5 bases at V and 8 bases at J, with 19 bases in the middle. For the CDR3, the DNA is TGTGCCAGCAGCACCCGGGACACCGGGTATGATTCACCCCTCCACTTT. Encoded protein: CASSTRDTGYDSPLHF.

The chain recombines TRBV6-5 with TRBJ2-7; D gene uncertain. The V and J ends lost 6 bases and 3 bases respectively, with 12 bases between them. The CDR3 spans 13 residues. Germline V CDR1 and CDR2: MNHEY, SVGAGI. The CDR3 sequence: CASRPLPSYEQYF. The CDR3 DNA reads TGTGCCAGCAGGCCCCTTCCTAGCTACGAGCAGTACTTC.

V is TRBV7-9 and J is TRBJ2-7; no clear D. Germline lookup yields CDR1 SEHNR and CDR2 FQNEAQ (reference sequence). V was shortened by 6 bases and J by 7 bases, with 13 bases between the two germline ends. CDR3 length equals 12 residues. Written as DNA, the CDR3 is TGTGCCAGCAGTACCGGGCCCCTGGAGCAGTACTTC. It codes for CASSTGPLEQYF.

This rearrangement joins TRBV4-3 to TRBJ2-7, with D unclear. The CDR3 totals 13 residues. Per germline, CDR1 LGHNA and CDR2 YSLEER. With 0 bases removed from V and 7 bases from J, the gap between germline ends came to 10 bases. The CDR3 nucleotides read TGCGCCAGCAGCCAAGATGTGGGTCGGGAGCAGTACTTC. Translating it yields CASSQDVGREQYF.

This rearrangement joins TRBV9 to TRBJ2-7, with 11 bases identical to TRBD2. The germline gives CDR1 SGDLS, CDR2 YYNGEE. V gave up 3 bases and J gave up 12 bases; unmatched junction bases: 14. The CDR3 is 15 residues long. The CDR3 coding sequence is TGTGCCAGCAGCGAAGAACTAGCGGGAGTATCGTTGCTGTACTTC. Amino acid sequence: CASSEELAGVSLLYF.

The chain uses TRBV6-6 and TRBJ1-6; D is unclear. The CDR3 consists of 14 residues. The V end lost 6 bases, the J end lost 7 bases, and 13 bases lay between the germline ends. The germline V gene has CDR1 MNHNY and CDR2 SVGAGI (reference sequence). CDR3 sequence (DNA): TGTGCCAGCAGCAACACGGATCTAAATTCACCCCTCCACTTT. Its protein is CASSNTDLNSPLHF.

The J gene is TRBJ2-3, the V gene TRBV4-3; the match to TRBD1 covers 8 bases. The V gene end was trimmed by 0 bases and the J gene end by 3 bases; junction bases not matched to a gene: 11. The CDR3 runs to 18 residues. Per germline, CDR1 LGHNA and CDR2 YSLEER. CDR3 DNA sequence: TGCGCCAGCAGCCAAGATCTTGTTGGGACAGGCACTACAGATACGCAGTATTTT. As protein: CASSQDLVGTGTTDTQYF.

The rearrangement joins TRBV7-9 to TRBJ1-4, with D unclear. CDR1 and CDR2 (germline): SEHNR, FQNEAQ (reference sequence). This CDR3 has 14 residues. Trimming removed 3 bases from V and 5 bases from J, with 10 bases in between. In DNA form, the CDR3 reads TGTGCCAGCAGCTTTGGGTTAAAGAATGAAAAACTGTTTTTT. Protein product: CASSFGLKNEKLFF.

The chain couples TRBV7-8 to TRBJ2-2, with D perhaps given as TRBD1 or TRBD2 (5 bases each). V was clipped by 3 bases and J by 2 bases, with 10 bases between them. Germline lookup yields CDR1 SGHVS and CDR2 FQNEAQ. The CDR3 contains 15 residues. The CDR3 bases are TGTGCCAGCAGCTTCTCCGGGACCAACACCGGGGAGCTGTTTTTT. This sequence encodes CASSFSGTNTGELFF. Using reference TRBV7-8 and TRBJ2-2 for the parts outside the CDR3, the full variable domain is GAGVSQSPRYKVAKRGQDVALRCDPISGHVSLFWYQQALGQGPEFLTYFQNEAQLDKSGLPSDRFFAERPEGSVSTLKIQRTQQEDSAVYLCASSFSGTNTGELFFGEGSRLTVL.

V is TRBV29-1 and J is TRBJ2-5, with D unresolved. The V gene lost 0 bases and the J gene lost 2 bases, with 16 bases spanning the gap. The germline V gene has CDR1 SQVTM and CDR2 ANQGSEA. The CDR3 extends over 16 amino acids. The CDR3 region is CSVEDKGGGNQETQYF. CDR3 coding DNA: TGCAGCGTTGAAGATAAGGGCGGCGGCAATCAAGAGACCCAGTACTTC.